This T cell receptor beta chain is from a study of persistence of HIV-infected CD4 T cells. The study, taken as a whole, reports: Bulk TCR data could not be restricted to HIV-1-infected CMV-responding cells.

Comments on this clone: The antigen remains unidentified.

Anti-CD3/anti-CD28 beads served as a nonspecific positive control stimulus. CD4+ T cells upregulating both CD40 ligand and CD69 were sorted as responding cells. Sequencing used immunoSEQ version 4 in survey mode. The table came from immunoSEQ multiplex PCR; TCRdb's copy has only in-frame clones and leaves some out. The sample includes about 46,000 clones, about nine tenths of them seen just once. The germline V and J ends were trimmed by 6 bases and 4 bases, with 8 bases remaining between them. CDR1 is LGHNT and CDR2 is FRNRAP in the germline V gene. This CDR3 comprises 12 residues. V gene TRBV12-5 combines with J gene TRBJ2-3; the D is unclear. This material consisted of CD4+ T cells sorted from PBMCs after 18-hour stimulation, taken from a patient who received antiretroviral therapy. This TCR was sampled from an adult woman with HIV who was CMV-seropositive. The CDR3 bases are TGTGCTAGTGGACCTCCTTCAGATACGCAGTATTTT. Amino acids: CASGPPSDTQYF.